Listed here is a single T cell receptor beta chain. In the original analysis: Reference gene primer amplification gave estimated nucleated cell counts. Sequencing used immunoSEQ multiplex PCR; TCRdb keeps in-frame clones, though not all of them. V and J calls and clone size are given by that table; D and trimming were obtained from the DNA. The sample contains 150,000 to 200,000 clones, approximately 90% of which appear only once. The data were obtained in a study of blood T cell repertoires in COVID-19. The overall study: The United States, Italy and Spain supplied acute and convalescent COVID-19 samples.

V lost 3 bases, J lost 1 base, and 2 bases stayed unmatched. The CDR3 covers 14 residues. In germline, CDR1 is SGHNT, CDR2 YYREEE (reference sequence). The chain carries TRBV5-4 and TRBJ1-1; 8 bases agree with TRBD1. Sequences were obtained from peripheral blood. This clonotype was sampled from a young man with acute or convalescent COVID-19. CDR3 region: CASSSGGENTEAFF. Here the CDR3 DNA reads TGTGCCAGCAGCTCAGGGGGCGAGAACACTGAAGCTTTCTTT.